This T cell receptor (beta chain) came from a study of somatic mutations in cytotoxic T cells in rheumatoid arthritis. Turning to the study itself: Patient blood was drawn as 30 ml EDTA; the draw came right after diagnosis and before any treatment. Nearly 100% purity was obtained when some V beta antibody-stained T-cell populations were flow-sorted; these included V beta1+ cells sequenced for TCRB.

TCRdb keeps only in-frame clones here, not all; method: immunoSEQ multiplex PCR. The sample holds just under 30,000 clones, around 86% seen once. The V gene end was trimmed by 2 bases and the J gene end by 4 bases; junction bases not matched to a gene: 11. The CDR3 is made up of 17 amino acids. The germline CDR1 and CDR2 sequences are SGHRS and YFSETQ. Comments on this clone: Its antigen is still unknown.

General observations from the study: In about an eighth of the roughly 60 patients, the largest CD8+ clone exceeded 20% of CD8+ cells. No significant CD8+ T-cell clonality difference was found between rheumatoid arthritis patients and age-matched controls.

The sample taken for sequencing was CD8+ T cells sorted from blood. The J gene is TRBJ2-1, the V gene TRBV5-1; 8 bases align to TRBD2. The sequence was obtained from an adult with rheumatoid arthritis. The CDR3 nucleotides read TGCGCCAGCAGCTTAGCGGGAGTGTCCCTAAGTTACAATGAGCAGTTCTTC. Translating gives CASSLAGVSLSYNEQFF.